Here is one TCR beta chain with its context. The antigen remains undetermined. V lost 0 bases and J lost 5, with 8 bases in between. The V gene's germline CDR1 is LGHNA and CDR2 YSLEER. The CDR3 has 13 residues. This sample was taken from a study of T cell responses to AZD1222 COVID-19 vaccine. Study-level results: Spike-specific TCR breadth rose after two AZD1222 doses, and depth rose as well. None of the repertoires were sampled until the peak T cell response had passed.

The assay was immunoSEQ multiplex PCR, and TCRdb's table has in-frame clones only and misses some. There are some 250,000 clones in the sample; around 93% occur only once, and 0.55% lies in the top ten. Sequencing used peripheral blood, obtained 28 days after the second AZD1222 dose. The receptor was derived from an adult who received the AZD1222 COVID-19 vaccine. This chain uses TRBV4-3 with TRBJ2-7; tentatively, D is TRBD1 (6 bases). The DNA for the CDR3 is TGCGCCAGCAGCCAAGACAGGGGTAACGAGCAGTACTTC. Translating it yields CASSQDRGNEQYF.